Below are 2 T cell receptor beta chains sequenced from a single sample in a study of PD-1 blockade in classical Hodgkin lymphoma. There was relapse after autologous stem cell transplantation in every patient, and there was variation in brentuximab vedotin exposure. Thawed PBMCs underwent magnetic negative selection to yield purified CD4+ T cells. Produced via immunoSEQ multiplex PCR; TCRdb's table is partial and in-frame only. The repertoire holds about 4,200 clones, roughly 87% seen once, with around 0.96% in the top ten. This sample comprised CD4+ T cells from blood, obtained at baseline. These receptors were taken from a human donor with classical Hodgkin lymphoma.

The sample holds one count of this clone. The V gene is TRBV15, the J gene TRBJ1-3; D not certain. Germline-derived CDR1 and CDR2 are LNHNV and YYDKDF (reference sequence). The CDR3 extends over 13 amino acids. Trimming removed 1 base at V and 1 base at J, with 2 bases between. The CDR3 bases are TGTGCCACCAGCAGAGGTTCTGGAAACACCATATATTTT. Translating it yields CATSRGSGNTIYF. Together with reference TRBV15 and TRBJ1-3, the CDR3 gives the full variable domain: DAMVIQNPRYQVTQFGKPVTLSCSQTLNHNVMYWYQQKSSQAPKLLFHYYDKDFNNEADTPDNFQSRRPNTSFCFLDIRSPGLGDTAMYLCATSRGSGNTIYFGEGSWLTVV.

The chain employs TRBV5-4 and TRBJ1-2; D is perhaps TRBD1 (5 bases). Trimming took off 0 bases at V and 8 bases at J, with 14 bases between the two ends. The CDR3 is made up of 14 amino acids. Per the germline V gene, CDR1 is SGHNT and CDR2 is YYREEE (reference sequence). CDR3 coding DNA: TGTGCCAGCAGCTTGGCCATTTGGGGGGAAGGCTACACCTTC. Translating it yields CASSLAIWGEGYTF.